The clone carrying this T cell receptor (beta chain) is a singleton in its sample. The CDR3 contains 15 residues. Germline V gene lookup returns CDR1 SGHRS and CDR2 YFSETQ. The V and J ends lost 3 bases and 6 bases, in that order; junction bases with no gene match: 11. Repertoires were generated with immunoSEQ multiplex PCR, while TCRdb's copy carries only in-frame clones and drops some. The profile shows just over 95,000 clones, over 80% of them singletons. The sample belongs to a study of blood T cell repertoires in COVID-19. For the study at large: The United States, Italy and Spain supplied acute and convalescent COVID-19 samples.

The chain uses TRBV5-1 and TRBJ2-7, with 8 bases aligning to TRBD1. This clonotype was obtained from a man older than 75 with acute or convalescent COVID-19. The sequenced sample was peripheral blood. CDR3 in DNA: TGCGCCAGCAGCTACCCCCCGGACAGGGCCGGCGAGCAGTACTTC. Translating it yields CASSYPPDRAGEQYF.